The 2 T cell receptor beta chains below all came from one sample that was sequenced in a study of cytomegalovirus exposure and HLA in healthy donors. Researchers ran the PCR with 60 Vbeta and 13 Jbeta primers. Data came from immunoSEQ multiplex PCR; TCRdb stores just in-frame clones and leaves some out. The table records about 98,000 clones, less than 85% of them present only once. Specimen: PBMCs. Every receptor here comes from a male donor in good health and CMV-seronegative.

Only one count was recorded for this clone. The chain is built from TRBV14 and TRBJ2-1, with TRBD2 identical over 14 bases. Trimming at V came to 5 bases and at J to 13 bases, leaving 7 bases not matched to a gene. Germline values: CDR1 SGHDN, CDR2 FVKESK. The CDR3 spans 14 residues. The CDR3 sequence is CASSSRTSGGPQFF. The CDR3 nucleotides read TGTGCCAGCAGCTCTCGGACTAGCGGGGGGCCTCAGTTCTTC. The whole variable domain, filled in from reference TRBV14 and TRBJ2-1, reads EAGVTQFPSHSVIEKGQTVTLRCDPISGHDNLYWYRRVMGKEIKFLLHFVKESKQDESGMPNNRFLAERTGGTYSTLKVQPAELEDSGVYFCASSSRTSGGPQFFGPGTRLTVL.

J is TRBJ1-1 and V is TRBV6-5; D call uncertain. CDR1 and CDR2 (germline): MNHEY, SVGAGI. Trimming left V 6 bases short and J 4 bases short, with 18 bases between. The CDR3 length is 15 residues. The CDR3 nucleotides are TGTGCCAGCAGCTACACTCCGGGAGGGAGCACTGAAGCTTTCTTT. Its translation is CASSYTPGGSTEAFF.